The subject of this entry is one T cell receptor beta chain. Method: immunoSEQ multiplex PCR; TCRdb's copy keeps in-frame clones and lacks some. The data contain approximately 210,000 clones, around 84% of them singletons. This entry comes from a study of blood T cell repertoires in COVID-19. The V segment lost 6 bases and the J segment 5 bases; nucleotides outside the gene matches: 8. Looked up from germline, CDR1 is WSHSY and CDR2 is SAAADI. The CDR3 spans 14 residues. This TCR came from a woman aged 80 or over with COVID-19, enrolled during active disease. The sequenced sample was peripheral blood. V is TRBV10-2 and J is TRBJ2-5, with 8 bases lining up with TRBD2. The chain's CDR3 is CASSGGALGETQYF. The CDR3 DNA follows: TGCGCCAGCAGCGGGGGGGCCCTCGGGGAGACCCAGTACTTC.